These 19 T cell receptor beta chains were sequenced from one sample in a study of CD8 T cells in Susac syndrome. Reverse transcription used about 0.45 to 1 ug RNA and random hexamers. TCRdb ran MiXCR on the immunoSEQ multiplex PCR reads and lists one entry per CDR3 protein. This table holds 120,000 or so distinct CDR3 sequences, about 92% found once. Sample: CD4+ T cells from PBMCs. These receptors all stem from a human donor with multiple sclerosis.

The chain has TRBV29-1 and TRBJ2-7, with TRBD2 matching 12 bases. This CDR3 spans 18 amino acids. Trimming at V came to 6 bases and at J to 6 bases, leaving 21 bases not matched to a gene. Germline loops: CDR1 SQVTM, CDR2 ANQGSEA. The CDR3 DNA reads TGCAGCGTAAAAATACTAGCGGGGGGTAAAGACTTGGTTATCGAGCAGTACTTC. Translation: CSVKILAGGKDLVIEQYF.

This CDR3 is CASSQGPPQGAHNEQFF. DNA of the CDR3: TGCGCCAGCAGCCAAGGCCCGCCGCAGGGGGCTCACAATGAGCAGTTCTTC. The chain recombines TRBV4-3 with TRBJ2-1, with 8 nucleotides matching TRBD1. The junction had 10 bases not matched to a gene; V was cut back by 1 base and J by 5 bases. Germline values: CDR1 LGHNA, CDR2 YSLEER. The CDR3 sequence is 17 residues long.

The chain is built from TRBV29-1 and TRBJ2-3; D gene ambiguous. Germline V CDR1 and CDR2: SQVTM, ANQGSEA. V shed 8 bases and J shed 0 bases, with 9 bases lying between them. CDR3 length equals 12 residues. The CDR3 coding sequence is TGCAGCTGGGGAACTAGCACAGATACGCAGTATTTT. The encoded protein is CSWGTSTDTQYF.

The rearrangement joins TRBV27 to TRBJ1-5; D might be TRBD1 (6 bases). Germline lookup yields CDR1 MNHEY and CDR2 SMNVEV (reference sequence). The length of the CDR3 is 14 residues. Trimming took off 4 bases at V and 5 bases at J, with 12 bases between the two ends. The CDR3 DNA is TGTGCCAGCAGTTGGGGGCAGGGTCATCAGCCCCAGCATTTT. Translated, it gives CASSWGQGHQPQHF.

This rearrangement joins TRBV21-1 to TRBJ1-1; the table's TRBD1 call for D was not verified on the DNA. TRBV21-1 is tagged as a pseudogene. CDR3 length: 15 amino acids. DNA for the CDR3: TGTGCCAGCAGCACCCTGGACAGGGGGAACACTGAAGCTTTCTTT. Residues: CASSTLDRGNTEAFF.

This sequence joins TRBV3-1 and TRBJ1-5, with D uncertain. V lost 2 bases and J lost 9, with 14 bases in between. The CDR3 totals 14 residues. Per germline, CDR1 LGHDT and CDR2 YNNKEL (reference sequence). The CDR3 here is CASSQPGRDMPQHF. The DNA of the CDR3 is TGTGCCAGCAGCCAACCGGGGAGAGATATGCCCCAGCATTTT.

J is TRBJ1-5 and V is TRBV6-5, with a tentative D call TRBD1 (5 bases). The CDR3 is made up of 15 amino acids. Germline V gives CDR1 MNHEY, CDR2 SVGAGI. Trimming shortened V by 6 bases and J by 3 bases, and 15 bases separated the two germline ends. The CDR3 spells CASSWSRDLNQPQHF. CDR3 nucleotides: TGTGCCAGCAGCTGGTCCCGGGACCTCAATCAGCCCCAGCATTTT.

The V gene is TRBV7-2, the J gene TRBJ1-4, with a tentative D call TRBD1 (6 bases). Trimming took 2 bases from V and 4 from J, leaving 11 bases between them. CDR1 SGHTA and CDR2 FQGNSA come from the germline V gene. This CDR3 comprises 15 residues. CDR3 protein: CASSLRQAYNEKLFF. The CDR3 DNA follows: TGTGCCAGCAGCTTACGACAGGCCTATAATGAAAAACTGTTTTTT.

This chain uses TRBV11-2 with TRBJ2-1; D ambiguous. CDR3 length: 14 amino acids. Trimming took off 0 bases at V and 3 bases at J, with 6 bases between the two ends. Per the germline V gene, CDR1 is SGHAT and CDR2 is FQNNGV. This CDR3 is CASSLDVNYNEQFF. In DNA, the CDR3 is TGTGCCAGCAGCTTAGACGTCAACTACAATGAGCAGTTCTTC.

This clonotype was counted once. The chain combines TRBV6-5 with TRBJ2-1; TRBD2 agrees at 9 bases. The CDR3 sequence is 13 residues long. Trimming cost V 6 bases and J 5 bases; bases outside gene matches: 2. CDR1 MNHEY and CDR2 SVGAGI come from the germline V gene. Here the CDR3 reads CASSRGGDNEQFF. In DNA form, the CDR3 reads TGTGCCAGCAGCCGCGGGGGGGACAATGAGCAGTTCTTC.

This clonotype was counted a single time. The chain recombines TRBV12-3 or TRBV12-4 with TRBJ1-1, with D possibly matching TRBD1 (5 bases). V was pared by 5 bases and J by 0 bases, with 10 bases between. The CDR3 extends over 14 amino acids. In nucleotides, the CDR3 is TGTGCCAGCAGTGGGGACTTCATGAACACTGAAGCTTTCTTT. It specifies CASSGDFMNTEAFF.

V usage is TRBV9 and J usage is TRBJ2-3; no clear D. The V gene lost 2 bases and the J gene lost 6 bases, with 10 bases spanning the gap. The CDR3 covers 13 residues. From germline, CDR1 is SGDLS and CDR2 YYNGEE. CDR3 bases: TGTGCCAGCAGCGTCTTAGAGACTGATACGCAGTATTTT. Translation: CASSVLETDTQYF. Based on the CDR3 plus reference TRBV9 and TRBJ2-3, the full variable domain is DSGVTQTPKHLITATGQRVTLRCSPRSGDLSVYWYQQSLDQGLQFLIQYYNGEERAKGNILERFSAQQFPDLHSELNLSSLELGDSALYFCASSVLETDTQYFGPGTRLTVL.

This chain connects TRBV29-1 to TRBJ1-5; tentatively, D is TRBD1 (6 bases). CDR1 is SQVTM and CDR2 is ANQGSEA in the germline V gene. Between the trimmed V and J ends, which lost 6 bases and 4 bases, there was a span of 19 bases. CDR3 length: 15 residues. For the CDR3, the DNA is TGCAGCGTAGCGACTTACAGGGAAGGTAATCAGCCCCAGCATTTT. Translation gives CSVATYREGNQPQHF. The entire variable domain, with the rest obtained from reference TRBV29-1 and TRBJ1-5, is as follows: SAVISQKPSRDICQRGTSLTIQCQVDSQVTMMFWYRQQPGQSLTLIATANQGSEATYESGFVIDKFPISRPNLTFSTLTVSNMSPEDSSIYLCSVATYREGNQPQHFGDGTRLSIL.

The CDR3 sequence is CASSSPPGSGGLKTQYF. CDR3 nucleotides: TGCGCCAGCAGCTCCCCTCCGGGCAGCGGGGGGTTGAAGACCCAGTACTTC. The rearrangement uses TRBV5-1 and TRBJ2-5; TRBD2 agrees at 9 bases. CDR3 length equals 17 residues. CDR1 is SGHRS and CDR2 is YFSETQ in the germline V gene. Trimming at V came to 3 bases and at J to 6 bases, leaving 15 bases not matched to a gene.

This chain connects TRBV11-3 to TRBJ2-3; 8 bases are a match to TRBD2. The germline CDR1 and CDR2 sequences are SGHNT and YENEEA. After removal of 4 bases from V and 1 base from J, the junction contained 7 bases not matched to a gene. The CDR3 loop spans 16 amino acids. Written as DNA, the CDR3 is TGTGCCAGCAGCTACCTTAGCGGGGTTGGCACAGATACGCAGTATTTT. Protein product: CASSYLSGVGTDTQYF.

The genes are TRBV29-1 and TRBJ1-2; D ambiguous. The CDR3 is 12 amino acids. V lost 7 bases and J lost 8, with 17 bases in between. Germline CDR1 is SQVTM and CDR2 is ANQGSEA. Here the CDR3 reads CSALGASKGYTF. The CDR3, as DNA: TGCAGCGCCCTAGGCGCCTCAAAGGGCTACACCTTC.

The J gene is TRBJ1-1, the V gene TRBV5-1; D gene ambiguous. From germline, CDR1 is SGHRS and CDR2 YFSETQ. V dropped 2 bases and J dropped 7 bases, with 12 bases sitting between them. CDR3 length: 13 amino acids. The CDR3 DNA reads TGCGCCAGCAGCTTTACCGGGCCCGTTGAAGCTTTCTTT. It is translated as CASSFTGPVEAFF.

This clonotype was recorded only once. This chain links TRBV7-2 with TRBJ1-2, with 7 bases fitting TRBD1. CDR3 length equals 14 residues. CDR1 is SGHTA, CDR2 FQGNSA, per germline. V dropped 2 bases and J dropped 7; count of bases not matched to a gene: 7. CDR3 in DNA: TGTGCCAGCAGCTTACAGGGGGAGAGCGGTGGCTACACCTTC. This sequence encodes CASSLQGESGGYTF.

This chain uses TRBV5-1 with TRBJ2-1; TRBD2 matches 14 bases. The CDR3 loop spans 17 amino acids. The V and J ends lost 0 bases and 6 bases, in that order; junction bases with no gene match: 5. CDR1 and CDR2 (germline): SGHRS, YFSETQ. CDR3 nucleotides: TGCGCCAGCAGCTTGGCCGGGACTAGCGGGGGTGGCAATGAGCAGTTCTTC. Its protein is CASSLAGTSGGGNEQFF. The complete variable domain, with remaining parts taken from reference TRBV5-1 and TRBJ2-1, reads KAGVTQTPRYLIKTRGQQVTLSCSPISGHRSVSWYQQTPGQGLQFLFEYFSETQRNKGNFPGRFSGRQFSNSRSEMNVSTLELGDSALYLCASSLAGTSGGGNEQFFGPGTRLTVL.